These T cell receptor beta chains were read from a single sample in a study of blood T cells in healthy people across ages. Via MiXCR, TCRdb re-called the 5' RACE reads, giving one row per CDR3 protein. The data show about 2 million distinct CDR3 sequences, roughly 50% seen once. The sequenced sample consisted of blood. The origin of the receptors is a woman between 35 and 50 years old in good health. Both conserved end residues are trimmed from each CDR3. The order of the fields is V gene, D gene, CDR3 protein. The D gene is left open where the match is weak.

V gene: TRBV3-1; D gene: TRBD2; CDR3 protein: ASSPMLAGAYNEQF
V gene: TRBV19; D gene: NA; CDR3 protein: ASSIGGQETQY
V gene: TRBV27; D gene: NA; CDR3 protein: ASSSLALGITDTQY
V gene: TRBV12-3/TRBV12-4; D gene: NA; CDR3 protein: ASSRPGTWGEKLF
V gene: TRBV28; D gene: NA; CDR3 protein: ASDPGPNSGANVLT
V gene: TRBV28; D gene: TRBD1; CDR3 protein: ASSRPGQGLGEQY
V gene: TRBV4-3; D gene: NA; CDR3 protein: ASSQEVAGHGYT
V gene: TRBV20-1; D gene: TRBD1; CDR3 protein: SATTGGSPLH
V gene: TRBV6-2/TRBV6-3; D gene: NA; CDR3 protein: ASSGFGFSGANVLT
V gene: TRBV20-1; D gene: TRBD2; CDR3 protein: SATGGGSTSQETQY
V gene: TRBV24-1; D gene: NA; CDR3 protein: ATRRTENTGELF
V gene: TRBV12-3/TRBV12-4; D gene: NA; CDR3 protein: ASRGGGLGDCEQF
V gene: TRBV4-2; D gene: TRBD2; CDR3 protein: ASSQDKLRERGDEQF
V gene: TRBV4-1; D gene: NA; CDR3 protein: ASSQEGGWVAEAF
V gene: TRBV14; D gene: NA; CDR3 protein: ASSQFHRSTQPTYGYT
V gene: TRBV15; D gene: NA; CDR3 protein: ATSRDPGAGQPQH
V gene: TRBV4-1; D gene: NA; CDR3 protein: ASSQGSGSSYNEQF
V gene: TRBV4-1; D gene: TRBD2; CDR3 protein: ASSQVSGLAGSEQY
V gene: TRBV2; D gene: TRBD1; CDR3 protein: ASKQGSGSYEQY
V gene: TRBV6-5; D gene: NA; CDR3 protein: TSSYSIGTSRSSYEQY
V gene: TRBV13; D gene: TRBD1; CDR3 protein: ASSKRQGAVIQETQY
V gene: TRBV7-9; D gene: TRBD1; CDR3 protein: ASSAGQGEPGYT
V gene: TRBV2; D gene: TRBD1; CDR3 protein: ASSGRTGGSDEQY
V gene: TRBV28; D gene: NA; CDR3 protein: ASSMPGLLSQETQY
V gene: TRBV12-3/TRBV12-4; D gene: NA; CDR3 protein: ASSWTVTDTQY
V gene: TRBV28; D gene: TRBD1; CDR3 protein: ASRDSGGSGYT
V gene: TRBV20-1; D gene: NA; CDR3 protein: SAWGNSGANVLT
V gene: TRBV20-1; D gene: NA; CDR3 protein: SARAGVGSYEQY
V gene: TRBV25-1; D gene: NA; CDR3 protein: ASSEYGYDTQY
V gene: TRBV27; D gene: TRBD2; CDR3 protein: ASRLSGGDLLAKNIQY
V gene: TRBV5-4; D gene: TRBD1; CDR3 protein: ASSPGQGRDIQY
V gene: TRBV6-5; D gene: NA; CDR3 protein: ASFFGQLNTEAF
V gene: TRBV27; D gene: TRBD1; CDR3 protein: ASTLSPRGTEAF
V gene: TRBV5-1; D gene: NA; CDR3 protein: AISVTIGHEQY
V gene: TRBV4-2; D gene: TRBD2; CDR3 protein: ASSQGAASGGRIQETQY
V gene: TRBV12-3/TRBV12-4; D gene: NA; CDR3 protein: ASSVRLSYEQY
V gene: TRBV20-1; D gene: TRBD1; CDR3 protein: SAREQGSSYNSPLH
V gene: TRBV20-1; D gene: NA; CDR3 protein: SARARSVLAQH
V gene: TRBV7-2; D gene: NA; CDR3 protein: ASRQEGGYEQY
V gene: TRBV29-1; D gene: TRBD1; CDR3 protein: SVRGQGFYEQY
V gene: TRBV7-6; D gene: NA; CDR3 protein: ASSLTWSGDGYT
V gene: TRBV14; D gene: NA; CDR3 protein: VSSQGLLTGPYEQY
V gene: TRBV4-1; D gene: NA; CDR3 protein: ASSQATLGGGKGTQY
V gene: TRBV5-3; D gene: NA; CDR3 protein: ARSLDHEETQY
V gene: TRBV4-1; D gene: NA; CDR3 protein: ASSQGLGEETQY